Included here is one TCR beta chain sequence, with context. Its specificity is not known. The V end was cut by 7 bases, the J end by 6 bases, with 9 bases between. Per germline, CDR1 MNHEY and CDR2 SVGAGI. The CDR3 covers 11 residues. Separate sequencing covered autoproliferating (CFSE-dim) and non-proliferating (CFSE-high) T cells from stimulus-free culture. Replicate wells were pooled after approximately seven days of stimulus-free culture of some 50 million CFSE-labeled PBMCs. The data were taken from a study of memory B cells and T cells in multiple sclerosis. Sequencing used immunoSEQ multiplex PCR; TCRdb keeps in-frame clones, though not all of them. The data hold some 11,000 clones, with 70% to 90% observed a single time.

This clonotype was obtained from a human donor with multiple sclerosis. The specimen sequenced was PBMCs from blood kept in culture. The chain has TRBV6-5 and TRBJ1-2; no clear D. CDR3 coding DNA: TGTGCCAGCAATGGGGTAAATGGCTACACCTTC. This codes for CASNGVNGYTF.